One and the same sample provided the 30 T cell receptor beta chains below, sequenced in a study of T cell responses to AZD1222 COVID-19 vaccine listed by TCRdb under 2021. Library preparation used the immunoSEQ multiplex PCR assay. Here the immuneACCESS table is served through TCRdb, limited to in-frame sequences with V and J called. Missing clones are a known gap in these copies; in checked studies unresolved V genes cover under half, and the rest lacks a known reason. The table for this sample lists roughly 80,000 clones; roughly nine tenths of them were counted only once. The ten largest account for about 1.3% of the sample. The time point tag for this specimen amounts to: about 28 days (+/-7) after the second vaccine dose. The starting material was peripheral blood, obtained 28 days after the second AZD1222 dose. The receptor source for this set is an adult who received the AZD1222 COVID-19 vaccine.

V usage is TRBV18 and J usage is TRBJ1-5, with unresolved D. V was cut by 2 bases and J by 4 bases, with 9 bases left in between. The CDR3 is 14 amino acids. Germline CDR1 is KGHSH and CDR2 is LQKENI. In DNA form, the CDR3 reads TGTGCCAGCTCACCAGGCATTGGGAATCAGCCCCAGCATTTT. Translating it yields CASSPGIGNQPQHF.

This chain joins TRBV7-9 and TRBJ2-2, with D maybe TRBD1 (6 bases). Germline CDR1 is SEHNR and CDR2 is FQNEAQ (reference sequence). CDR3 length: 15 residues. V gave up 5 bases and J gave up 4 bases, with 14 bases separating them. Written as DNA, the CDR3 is TGTGCCAGCAGCCCGGCCAGGGGCCTCACCGGGGAGCTGTTTTTT. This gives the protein CASSPARGLTGELFF.

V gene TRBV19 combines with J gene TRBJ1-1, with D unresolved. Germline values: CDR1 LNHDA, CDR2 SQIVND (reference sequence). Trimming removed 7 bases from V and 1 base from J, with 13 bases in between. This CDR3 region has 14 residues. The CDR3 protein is CASTPERQNTEAFF. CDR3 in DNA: TGTGCCAGTACCCCGGAACGACAGAACACTGAAGCTTTCTTT. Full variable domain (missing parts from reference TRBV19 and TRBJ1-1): DGGITQSPKYLFRKEGQNVTLSCEQNLNHDAMYWYRQDPGQGLRLIYYSQIVNDFQKGDIAEGYSVSREKKESFPLTVTSAQKNPTAFYLCASTPERQNTEAFFGQGTRLTVV.

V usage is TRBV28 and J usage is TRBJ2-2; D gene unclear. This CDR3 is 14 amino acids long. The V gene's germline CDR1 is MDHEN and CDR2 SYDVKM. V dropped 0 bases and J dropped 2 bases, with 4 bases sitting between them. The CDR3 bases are TGTGCCAGCAGTTTATGGGATAACACCGGGGAGCTGTTTTTT. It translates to CASSLWDNTGELFF.

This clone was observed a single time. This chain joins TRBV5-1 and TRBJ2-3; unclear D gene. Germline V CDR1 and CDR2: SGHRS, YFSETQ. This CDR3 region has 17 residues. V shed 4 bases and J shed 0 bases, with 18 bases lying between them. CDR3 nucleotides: TGCGCCAGCAGCCCCCTCTATGGAGATACTAGCACAGATACGCAGTATTTT. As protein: CASSPLYGDTSTDTQYF.

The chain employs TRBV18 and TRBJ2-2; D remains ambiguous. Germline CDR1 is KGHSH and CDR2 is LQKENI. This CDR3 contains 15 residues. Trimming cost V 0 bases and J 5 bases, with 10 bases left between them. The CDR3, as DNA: TGTGCCAGCTCACCACCCCCCGTATATACCGGGGAGCTGTTTTTT. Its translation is CASSPPPVYTGELFF.

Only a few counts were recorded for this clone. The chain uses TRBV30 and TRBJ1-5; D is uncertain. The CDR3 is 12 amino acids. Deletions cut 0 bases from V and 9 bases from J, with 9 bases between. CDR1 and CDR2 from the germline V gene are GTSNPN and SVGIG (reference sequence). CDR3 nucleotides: TGTGCCTGGAGTGTACTGGGAGGGCCCCAGCATTTT. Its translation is CAWSVLGGPQHF.

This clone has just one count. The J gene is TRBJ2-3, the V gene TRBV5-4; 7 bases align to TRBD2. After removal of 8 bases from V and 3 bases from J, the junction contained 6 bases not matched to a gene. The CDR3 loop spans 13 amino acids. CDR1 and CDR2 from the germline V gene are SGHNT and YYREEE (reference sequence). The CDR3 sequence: CASTGAGTDTQYF. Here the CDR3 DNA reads TGTGCCAGTACGGGAGCGGGAACAGATACGCAGTATTTT.

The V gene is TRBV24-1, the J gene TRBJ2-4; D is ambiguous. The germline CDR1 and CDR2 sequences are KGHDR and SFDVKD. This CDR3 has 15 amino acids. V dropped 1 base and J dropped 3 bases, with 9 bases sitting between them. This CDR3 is CATSDFSTGKNIQYF. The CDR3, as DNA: TGTGCCACCAGTGATTTCTCCACGGGCAAAAACATTCAGTACTTC.

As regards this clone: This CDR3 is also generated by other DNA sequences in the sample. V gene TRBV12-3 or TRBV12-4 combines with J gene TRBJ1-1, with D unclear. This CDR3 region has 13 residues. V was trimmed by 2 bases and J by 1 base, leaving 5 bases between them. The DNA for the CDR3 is TGTGCCAGCAGTTTAACGGGGAACACTGAAGCTTTCTTT. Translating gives CASSLTGNTEAFF.

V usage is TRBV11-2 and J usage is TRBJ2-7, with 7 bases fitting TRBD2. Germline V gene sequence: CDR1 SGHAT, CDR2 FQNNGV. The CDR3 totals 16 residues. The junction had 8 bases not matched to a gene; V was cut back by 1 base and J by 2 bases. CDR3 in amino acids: CASSLVSSGPPYEQYF. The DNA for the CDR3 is TGTGCCAGCAGCTTAGTTTCTAGCGGCCCTCCCTACGAGCAGTACTTC.

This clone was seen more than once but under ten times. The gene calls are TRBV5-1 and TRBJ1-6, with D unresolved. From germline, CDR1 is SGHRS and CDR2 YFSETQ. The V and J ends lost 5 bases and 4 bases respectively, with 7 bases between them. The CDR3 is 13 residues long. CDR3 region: CASRQGYNSPLHF. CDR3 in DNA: TGCGCCAGCAGGCAAGGGTATAATTCACCCCTCCACTTT.

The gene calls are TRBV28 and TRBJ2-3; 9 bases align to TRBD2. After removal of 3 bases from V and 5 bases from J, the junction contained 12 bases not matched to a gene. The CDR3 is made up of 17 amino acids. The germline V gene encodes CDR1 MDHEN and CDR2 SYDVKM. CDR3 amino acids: CASSFFGLGRGGDTQYF. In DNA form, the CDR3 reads TGTGCCAGCAGTTTTTTCGGTCTAGGGCGGGGGGGAGATACGCAGTATTTT.

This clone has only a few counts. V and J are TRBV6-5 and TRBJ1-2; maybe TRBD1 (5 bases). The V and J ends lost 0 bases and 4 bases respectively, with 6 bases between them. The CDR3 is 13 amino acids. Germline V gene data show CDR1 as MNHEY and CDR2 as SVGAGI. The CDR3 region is CASSYSQGYGYTF. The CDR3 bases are TGTGCCAGCAGTTACTCGCAGGGCTATGGCTACACCTTC.

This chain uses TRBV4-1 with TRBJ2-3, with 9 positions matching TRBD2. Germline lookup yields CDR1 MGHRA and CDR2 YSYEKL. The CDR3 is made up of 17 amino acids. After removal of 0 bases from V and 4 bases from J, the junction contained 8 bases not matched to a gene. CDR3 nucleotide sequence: TGCGCCAGCAGCCAAGATCTGGGCGGGGGGGTCCCAGATACGCAGTATTTT. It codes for CASSQDLGGGVPDTQYF.

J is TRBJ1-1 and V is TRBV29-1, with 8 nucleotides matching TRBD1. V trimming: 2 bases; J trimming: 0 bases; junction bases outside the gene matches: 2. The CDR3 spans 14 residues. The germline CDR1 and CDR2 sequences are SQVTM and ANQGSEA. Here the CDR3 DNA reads TGCAGCGTTGAACGGGACAGGATGAACACTGAAGCTTTCTTT. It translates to CSVERDRMNTEAFF. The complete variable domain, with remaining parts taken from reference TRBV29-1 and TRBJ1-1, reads SAVISQKPSRDICQRGTSLTIQCQVDSQVTMMFWYRQQPGQSLTLIATANQGSEATYESGFVIDKFPISRPNLTFSTLTVSNMSPEDSSIYLCSVERDRMNTEAFFGQGTRLTVV.

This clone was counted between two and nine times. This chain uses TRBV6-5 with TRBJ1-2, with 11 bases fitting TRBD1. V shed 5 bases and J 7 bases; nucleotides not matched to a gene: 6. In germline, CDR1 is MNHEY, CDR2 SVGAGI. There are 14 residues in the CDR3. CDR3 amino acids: CASSLRTGGAGYTF. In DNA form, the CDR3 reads TGTGCCAGCAGTCTCCGGACAGGGGGCGCTGGCTACACCTTC.

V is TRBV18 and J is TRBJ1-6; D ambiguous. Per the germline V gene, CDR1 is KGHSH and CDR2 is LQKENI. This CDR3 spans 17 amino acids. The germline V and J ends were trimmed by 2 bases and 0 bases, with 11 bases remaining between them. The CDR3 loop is CASSPGLTSSYNSPLHF. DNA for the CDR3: TGTGCCAGCTCACCAGGGTTAACGAGCTCCTATAATTCACCCCTCCACTTT.

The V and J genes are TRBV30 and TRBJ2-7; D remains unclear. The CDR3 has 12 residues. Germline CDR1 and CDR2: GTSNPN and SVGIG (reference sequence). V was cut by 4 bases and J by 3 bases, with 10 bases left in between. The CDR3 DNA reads TGTGCCTGGACCCACCGAGACTACGAGCAGTACTTC. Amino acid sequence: CAWTHRDYEQYF.

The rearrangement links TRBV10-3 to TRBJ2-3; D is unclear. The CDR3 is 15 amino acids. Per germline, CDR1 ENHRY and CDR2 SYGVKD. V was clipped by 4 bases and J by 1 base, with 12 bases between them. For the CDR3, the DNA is TGTGCCATCAGTGGGCCGAACCGCGGCACAGATACGCAGTATTTT. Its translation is CAISGPNRGTDTQYF.

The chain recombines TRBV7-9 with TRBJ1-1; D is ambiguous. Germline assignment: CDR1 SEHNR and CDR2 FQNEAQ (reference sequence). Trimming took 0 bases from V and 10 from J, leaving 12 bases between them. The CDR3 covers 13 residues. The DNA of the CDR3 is TGTGCCAGCAGCTTAGCGACGACATTCCGAGCTTTCTTT. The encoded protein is CASSLATTFRAFF.

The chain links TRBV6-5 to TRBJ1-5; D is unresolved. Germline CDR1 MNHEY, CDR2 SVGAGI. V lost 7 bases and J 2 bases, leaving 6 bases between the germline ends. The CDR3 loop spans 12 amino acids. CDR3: CASTLGNQPQHF. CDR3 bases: TGTGCCAGCACCCTTGGCAATCAGCCCCAGCATTTT.

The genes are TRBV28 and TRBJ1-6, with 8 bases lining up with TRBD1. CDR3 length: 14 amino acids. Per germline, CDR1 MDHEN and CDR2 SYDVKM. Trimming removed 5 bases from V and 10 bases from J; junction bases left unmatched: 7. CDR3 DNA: TGTGCCAGCAGTCCTCGACAGGGGAGGTCACCCCTCCACTTT. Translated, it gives CASSPRQGRSPLHF.

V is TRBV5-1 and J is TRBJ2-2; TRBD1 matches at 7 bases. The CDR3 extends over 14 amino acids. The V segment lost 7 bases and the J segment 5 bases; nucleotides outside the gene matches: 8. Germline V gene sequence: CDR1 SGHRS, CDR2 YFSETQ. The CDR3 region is CASGRQGRTGELFF. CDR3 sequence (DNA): TGCGCCAGCGGTAGACAGGGCAGGACCGGGGAGCTGTTTTTT.

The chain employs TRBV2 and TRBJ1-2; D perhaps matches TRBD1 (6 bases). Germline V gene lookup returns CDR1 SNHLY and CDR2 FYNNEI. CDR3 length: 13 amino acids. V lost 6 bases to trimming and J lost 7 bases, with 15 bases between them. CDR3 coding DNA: TGTGCCAGCAGCGAGACAGGATCAATTGGCTACACCTTC. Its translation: CASSETGSIGYTF.

The CDR3 sequence is CASSQPNGLAGPSSYNEQFF. DNA of the CDR3: TGTGCCAGCAGTCAGCCGAACGGACTAGCGGGGCCGAGCTCCTACAATGAGCAGTTCTTC. The chain links TRBV6-2 or TRBV6-3 to TRBJ2-1, with 12 bases identical to TRBD2. Trimming took 5 bases from V and 0 from J; bases not matched to a gene: 14. This CDR3 region has 20 residues. The germline V gene encodes CDR1 MNHEY and CDR2 SVGEGT.

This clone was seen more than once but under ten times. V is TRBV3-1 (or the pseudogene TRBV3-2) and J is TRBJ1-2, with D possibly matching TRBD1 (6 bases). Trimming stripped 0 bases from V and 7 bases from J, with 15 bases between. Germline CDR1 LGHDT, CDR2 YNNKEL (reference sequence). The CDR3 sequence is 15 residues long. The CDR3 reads CASSQDLAGARGYTF. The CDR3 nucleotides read TGTGCCAGCAGCCAAGATCTTGCGGGGGCGCGTGGCTACACCTTC.

Here the CDR3 reads CASSPEGAAGTEAFF. The CDR3 DNA sequence: TGTGCCAGCTCACCGGAAGGGGCGGCGGGCACTGAAGCTTTCTTT. The V and J genes are TRBV18 and TRBJ1-1; D may be TRBD1 (5 bases). CDR3 length: 15 amino acids. Trimming took off 3 bases at V and 4 bases at J, with 15 bases between the two ends. Germline CDR1 reads KGHSH; CDR2 reads LQKENI.

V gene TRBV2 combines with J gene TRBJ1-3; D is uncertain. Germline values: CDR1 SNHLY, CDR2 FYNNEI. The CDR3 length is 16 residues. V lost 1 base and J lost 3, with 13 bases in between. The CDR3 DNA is TGTGCCAGCAGTGAAGGGAGGGTACAGTTTGGAAACACCATATATTTT. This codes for CASSEGRVQFGNTIYF.

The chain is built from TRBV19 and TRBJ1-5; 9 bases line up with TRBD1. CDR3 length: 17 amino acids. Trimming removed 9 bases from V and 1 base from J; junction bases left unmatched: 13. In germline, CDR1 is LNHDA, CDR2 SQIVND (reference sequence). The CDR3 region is CASTRTGVGISNQPQHF. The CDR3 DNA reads TGTGCCAGCACCAGGACAGGGGTAGGTATCAGCAATCAGCCCCAGCATTTT. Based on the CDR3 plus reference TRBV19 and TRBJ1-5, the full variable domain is DGGITQSPKYLFRKEGQNVTLSCEQNLNHDAMYWYRQDPGQGLRLIYYSQIVNDFQKGDIAEGYSVSREKKESFPLTVTSAQKNPTAFYLCASTRTGVGISNQPQHFGDGTRLSIL.